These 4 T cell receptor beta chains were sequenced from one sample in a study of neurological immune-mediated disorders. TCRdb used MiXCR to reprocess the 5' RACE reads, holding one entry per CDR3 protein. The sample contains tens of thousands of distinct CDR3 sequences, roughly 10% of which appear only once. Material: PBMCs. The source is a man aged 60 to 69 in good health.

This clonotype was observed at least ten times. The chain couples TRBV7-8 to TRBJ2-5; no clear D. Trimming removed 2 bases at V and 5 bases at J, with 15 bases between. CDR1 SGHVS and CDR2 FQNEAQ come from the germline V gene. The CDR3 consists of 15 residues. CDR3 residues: CASSLPLPLGETQYF. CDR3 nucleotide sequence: TGTGCCAGCAGCTTACCCCTGCCTTTGGGGGAGACCCAGTACTTC.

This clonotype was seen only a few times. The CDR3 DNA reads as TGTGCCAGCAGCCAAGACTCCGGGCAGGGCTACGAGCAGTACTTC. Translated: CASSQDSGQGYEQYF. The J gene is TRBJ2-7, the V gene TRBV3-1, with a possible D match to TRBD1 (5 bases). CDR3 length: 15 amino acids. The germline gives CDR1 LGHDT, CDR2 YNNKEL (reference sequence). Trimming shortened V by 0 bases and J by 3 bases, and 12 bases separated the two germline ends.

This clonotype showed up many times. The CDR3 loop reads CASSALGQGTPQHF. The CDR3 nucleotides are TGTGCCAGCAGTGCCCTGGGACAGGGGACTCCCCAGCATTTT. The V gene is TRBV25-1, the J gene TRBJ1-5; 10 nucleotides line up with TRBD1. V lost 4 bases to trimming and J lost 10 bases; unmatched junction nucleotides: 7. The CDR3 loop spans 14 amino acids. The germline CDR1 and CDR2 sequences are MGHDK and SYGVNS.

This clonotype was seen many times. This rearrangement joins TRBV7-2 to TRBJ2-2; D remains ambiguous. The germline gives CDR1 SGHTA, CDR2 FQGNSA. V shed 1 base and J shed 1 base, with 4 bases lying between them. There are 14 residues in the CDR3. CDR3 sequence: CASSLGQNTGELFF. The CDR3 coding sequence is TGTGCCAGCAGCTTAGGACAGAACACCGGGGAGCTGTTTTTT. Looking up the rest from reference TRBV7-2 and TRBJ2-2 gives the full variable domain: GAGVSQSPSNKVTEKGKDVELRCDPISGHTALYWYRQSLGQGLEFLIYFQGNSAPDKSGLPSDRFSAERTGGSVSTLTIQRTQQEDSAVYLCASSLGQNTGELFFGEGSRLTVL.